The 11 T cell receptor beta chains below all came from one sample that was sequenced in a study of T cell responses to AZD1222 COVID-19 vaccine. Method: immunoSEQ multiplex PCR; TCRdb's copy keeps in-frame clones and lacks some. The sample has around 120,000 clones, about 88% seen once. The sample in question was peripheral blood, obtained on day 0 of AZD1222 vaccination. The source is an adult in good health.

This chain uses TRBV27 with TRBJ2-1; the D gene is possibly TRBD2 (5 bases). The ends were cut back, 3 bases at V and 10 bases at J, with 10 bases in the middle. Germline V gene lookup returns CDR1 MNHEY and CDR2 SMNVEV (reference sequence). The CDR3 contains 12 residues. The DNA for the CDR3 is TGTGCCAGCAGTTTTCCGGGGAAAGAGCAGTTCTTC. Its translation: CASSFPGKEQFF.

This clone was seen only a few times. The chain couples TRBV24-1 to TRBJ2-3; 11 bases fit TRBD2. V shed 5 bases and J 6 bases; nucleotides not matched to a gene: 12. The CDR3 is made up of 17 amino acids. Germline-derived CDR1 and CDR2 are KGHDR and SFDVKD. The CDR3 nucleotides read TGTGCCACCAGTGGCCTAACTAGCGGGAGTTACACTGATACGCAGTATTTT. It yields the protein CATSGLTSGSYTDTQYF.

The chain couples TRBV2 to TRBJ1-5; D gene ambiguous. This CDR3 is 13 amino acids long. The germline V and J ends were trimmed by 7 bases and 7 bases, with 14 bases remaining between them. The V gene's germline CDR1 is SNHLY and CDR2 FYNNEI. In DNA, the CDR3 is TGTGCCAGCATGAGGGTGAACGGACAGCCCCAGCATTTT. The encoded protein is CASMRVNGQPQHF.

The CDR3 is CASSRGSYNSPLHF. CDR3 DNA sequence: TGTGCCAGCAGTAGGGGCTCCTATAATTCACCCCTCCACTTT. The chain combines TRBV2 with TRBJ1-6, with D possibly TRBD1 on 5 matching bases. The CDR3 runs to 14 residues. The germline CDR1 and CDR2 sequences are SNHLY and FYNNEI. V was pared by 5 bases and J by 0 bases, with 5 bases between.

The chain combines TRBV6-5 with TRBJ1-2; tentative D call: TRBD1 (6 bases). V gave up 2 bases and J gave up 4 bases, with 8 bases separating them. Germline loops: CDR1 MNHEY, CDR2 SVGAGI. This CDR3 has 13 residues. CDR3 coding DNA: TGTGCCAGCAGTTACGCGGACAGCTATGGCTACACCTTC. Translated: CASSYADSYGYTF.

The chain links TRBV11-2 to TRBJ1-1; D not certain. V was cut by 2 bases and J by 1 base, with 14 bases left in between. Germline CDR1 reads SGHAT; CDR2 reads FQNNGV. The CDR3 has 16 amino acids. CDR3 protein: CASSLREDLSNTEAFF. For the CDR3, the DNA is TGTGCCAGCAGCTTACGTGAGGATTTGTCGAACACTGAAGCTTTCTTT.

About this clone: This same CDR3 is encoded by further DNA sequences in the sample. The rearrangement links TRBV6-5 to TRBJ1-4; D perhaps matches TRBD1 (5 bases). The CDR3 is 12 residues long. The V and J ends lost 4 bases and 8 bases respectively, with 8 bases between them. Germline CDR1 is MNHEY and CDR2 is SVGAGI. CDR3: CASSWGGEKLFF. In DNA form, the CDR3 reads TGTGCCAGCAGTTGGGGCGGGGAAAAACTGTTTTTT.

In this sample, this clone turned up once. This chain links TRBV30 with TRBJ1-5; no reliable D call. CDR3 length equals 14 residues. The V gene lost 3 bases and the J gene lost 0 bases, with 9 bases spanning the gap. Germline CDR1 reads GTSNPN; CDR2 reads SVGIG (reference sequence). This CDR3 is CAWSEGYSNQPQHF. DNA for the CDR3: TGTGCCTGGAGCGAAGGTTATAGCAATCAGCCCCAGCATTTT.

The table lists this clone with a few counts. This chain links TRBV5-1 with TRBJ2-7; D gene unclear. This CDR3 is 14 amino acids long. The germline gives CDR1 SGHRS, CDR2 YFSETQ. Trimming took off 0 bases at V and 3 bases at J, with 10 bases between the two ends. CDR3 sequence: CASSLGILGYEQYF. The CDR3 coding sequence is TGCGCCAGCAGCTTGGGAATTTTGGGCTACGAGCAGTACTTC.

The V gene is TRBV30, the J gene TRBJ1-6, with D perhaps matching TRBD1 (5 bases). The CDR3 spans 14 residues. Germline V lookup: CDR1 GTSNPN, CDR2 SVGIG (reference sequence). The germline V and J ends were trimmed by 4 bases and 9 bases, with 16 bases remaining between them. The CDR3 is CAWTPGGGGSPLHF. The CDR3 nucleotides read TGTGCCTGGACCCCTGGCGGGGGAGGTTCACCCCTCCACTTT.

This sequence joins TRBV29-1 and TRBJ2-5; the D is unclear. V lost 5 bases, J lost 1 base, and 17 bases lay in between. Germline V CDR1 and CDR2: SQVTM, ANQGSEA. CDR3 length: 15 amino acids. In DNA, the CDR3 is TGCAGCGTTTGGGGTCCTTACTCTGCCCAAGAGACCCAGTACTTC. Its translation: CSVWGPYSAQETQYF.